What follows describes a single TCR beta chain. The data belong to a study of blood T cell repertoires in COVID-19. Study-level background: The United States, Italy and Spain supplied acute and convalescent COVID-19 samples. PBMCs, B-cell-depleted T cells, or T cells provided the cDNA or gDNA that made up the material.

Those enrolled in Seattle joined during active infection and were followed longitudinally afterward. V was clipped by 10 bases and J by 8 bases, with 24 bases between them. From germline, CDR1 is MNHEY and CDR2 SMNVEV (reference sequence). The length of the CDR3 is 14 residues. Original processing notes: Estimates of nucleated cell counts were drawn from the amplification of reference gene primers. The method was immunoSEQ multiplex PCR; TCRdb's version includes in-frame clones alone and lacks a portion of them. V and J calls and clone size are copied from that table; D and trimming were computed from the DNA. The sample has around 280,000 clones, 88% seen once.

The origin of this receptor is a woman in her thirties with COVID-19, enrolled during active disease. The material sequenced was peripheral blood. This rearrangement joins TRBV27 to TRBJ2-7; weak D call: TRBD2 (6 bases). The CDR3 nucleotides read TGTGCCACCGCCGCCGGGACTGACCTACGAAAGCAGTACTTC. It encodes CATAAGTDLRKQYF.